What follows are 22 T cell receptor beta chains derived from one specimen sequenced in a study of control samples from healthy donors and cancer patients. Clones were sequenced by immunoSEQ multiplex PCR, and TCRdb holds only the in-frame ones, with some missing. The sample contains roughly 50,000 clones, approximately 96% of which appear only once. Source material: blood. These receptors came from a woman aged 30 to 39 in good health.

Here the CDR3 reads CASRPGGQGHNEQFF. The DNA for the CDR3 is TGCGCCAGCAGACCGGGCGGGCAGGGGCACAATGAGCAGTTCTTC. The chain couples TRBV10-1 to TRBJ2-1; a possible D gene is TRBD1 (6 bases). Per the germline V gene, CDR1 is WNHNN and CDR2 is SYGVQD (reference sequence). The CDR3 runs 15 residues. V lost 6 bases and J lost 5, with 17 bases in between.

The chain carries TRBV28 and TRBJ2-2; 9 positions match TRBD1. V dropped 6 bases and J dropped 3; count of bases not matched to a gene: 5. The CDR3 loop spans 15 amino acids. Germline V gene lookup returns CDR1 MDHEN and CDR2 SYDVKM. In DNA, the CDR3 is TGTGCCAGCAGGAATGACAGGGGGTACACCGGGGAGCTGTTTTTT. This gives the protein CASRNDRGYTGELFF. The full variable domain, with the rest looked up from reference TRBV28 and TRBJ2-2, is DVKVTQSSRYLVKRTGEKVFLECVQDMDHENMFWYRQDPGLGLRLIYFSYDVKMKEKGDIPEGYSVSREKKERFSLILESASTNQTSMYLCASRNDRGYTGELFFGEGSRLTVL.

This clone was seen a single time. The V gene is TRBV5-6, the J gene TRBJ1-2; D is unclear. Trimming shortened V by 0 bases and J by 0 bases, and 6 bases separated the two germline ends. The CDR3 totals 14 residues. CDR1 is SGHDT, CDR2 YYEEEE, per germline. The CDR3 region is CASSLEAANYGYTF. CDR3 nucleotide sequence: TGTGCCAGCAGCTTGGAGGCAGCTAACTATGGCTACACCTTC.

J is TRBJ2-3 and V is TRBV6-2 or TRBV6-3; no reliable D call. The CDR3 extends over 13 amino acids. Germline-derived CDR1 and CDR2 are MNHEY and SVGEGT. V was clipped by 6 bases and J by 2 bases, with 9 bases between them. The CDR3 DNA follows: TGTGCCAGCAGCCACAGAGACACAGATACGCAGTATTTT. Its translation is CASSHRDTDTQYF.

This rearrangement joins TRBV19 to TRBJ1-1, with D unclear. The germline CDR1 and CDR2 sequences are LNHDA and SQIVND (reference sequence). The V end lost 4 bases, the J end lost 6 bases, and 12 bases lay between the germline ends. This CDR3 has 13 amino acids. The CDR3 region has the DNA TGTGCCAGTAGTACCGGAGGGAGGCCTGAAGCTTTCTTT. This codes for CASSTGGRPEAFF. The full variable domain, in which reference TRBV19 and TRBJ1-1 provide the parts outside the CDR3, is DGGITQSPKYLFRKEGQNVTLSCEQNLNHDAMYWYRQDPGQGLRLIYYSQIVNDFQKGDIAEGYSVSREKKESFPLTVTSAQKNPTAFYLCASSTGGRPEAFFGQGTRLTVV.

The V and J genes are TRBV11-2 and TRBJ1-3, with TRBD1 matching over 9 bases. CDR3 length: 14 residues. Germline lookup yields CDR1 SGHAT and CDR2 FQNNGV. Trimming removed 3 bases from V and 8 bases from J; junction bases left unmatched: 5. CDR3 nucleotide sequence: TGTGCCAGCAGCTTCCCGGGACAGGGATACACCATATATTTT. Protein product: CASSFPGQGYTIYF.

CDR3 in amino acids: CASSFGNSYEQYF. CDR3 nucleotide sequence: TGTGCCAGCAGCTTCGGTAACTCCTACGAGCAGTACTTC. The rearrangement links TRBV5-4 to TRBJ2-7; D is unresolved. CDR3 length: 13 residues. From germline, CDR1 is SGHNT and CDR2 YYREEE (reference sequence). V was pared by 2 bases and J by 0 bases, with 6 bases between.

The chain uses TRBV25-1 and TRBJ2-7, with 14 bases identical to TRBD2. CDR1 MGHDK and CDR2 SYGVNS come from the germline V gene. The CDR3 totals 17 residues. The trim removed 4 bases at V and 2 bases at J, leaving 7 bases unmatched. The CDR3 DNA is TGTGCCAGCAGTGGGGGATTGGGACTAGCGGGAGCCTACGAGCAGTACTTC. This sequence encodes CASSGGLGLAGAYEQYF.

The V and J genes are TRBV5-1 and TRBJ2-5, with TRBD1 matching over 7 bases. V dropped 6 bases and J dropped 2; count of bases not matched to a gene: 7. Germline-derived CDR1 and CDR2 are SGHRS and YFSETQ. This CDR3 region has 14 residues. CDR3 loop: CASTQGQLQETQYF. As DNA, the CDR3 is TGCGCCAGCACCCAGGGACAGCTACAAGAGACCCAGTACTTC.

This clone was detected only once. In the same sample, other DNA sequences code for this CDR3. The gene calls are TRBV6-1 and TRBJ2-7, with D possibly TRBD2 on 7 matching bases. V lost 4 bases and J 7 bases, leaving 26 bases between the germline ends. Germline lookup yields CDR1 MNHNS and CDR2 SASEGT. The CDR3 spans 17 residues. CDR3 bases: TGTGCCAGCAGTGGGGGGGGCGGGCGGAGGAAAAGGGGGGAGCAGTACTTC. Translated, it gives CASSGGGGRRKRGEQYF.

The genes are TRBV6-6 and TRBJ2-4, with D perhaps TRBD1 (6 bases). Germline lookup yields CDR1 MNHNY and CDR2 SVGAGI (reference sequence). V was pared by 5 bases and J by 2 bases, with 19 bases between. The CDR3 has 17 amino acids. The CDR3 sequence is CASSPLGRGVSKNIQYF. DNA for the CDR3: TGTGCCAGCAGTCCCCTGGGCAGGGGTGTCTCCAAAAACATTCAGTACTTC.

The rearrangement joins TRBV6-6 to TRBJ2-7; D call uncertain. Trimming left V 7 bases short and J 2 bases short, with 15 bases between. CDR1 and CDR2 (germline): MNHNY, SVGAGI (reference sequence). The CDR3 has 14 amino acids. The CDR3 DNA follows: TGTGCCAGCAATGACGACCGACGCACCTACGAGCAGTACTTC. It translates to CASNDDRRTYEQYF.

This clone appeared a single time. V is TRBV19 and J is TRBJ1-2, with D perhaps TRBD1 (6 bases). V was pared by 2 bases and J by 5 bases, with 9 bases between. The CDR3 consists of 13 residues. The germline V gene encodes CDR1 LNHDA and CDR2 SQIVND (reference sequence). CDR3 sequence reads: CASSIPGDYGYTF. The CDR3 DNA follows: TGTGCCAGTAGTATACCAGGGGATTATGGCTACACCTTC.

CDR3 nucleotide sequence: TGTGCCAGCAGCTCCATTGGGGCTGAAGCTTTCTTT. This translates into CASSSIGAEAFF. The chain uses TRBV5-6 and TRBJ1-1; D not resolved. With 3 bases removed from V and 6 bases from J, the gap between germline ends came to 9 bases. CDR1 is SGHDT, CDR2 YYEEEE, per germline. This CDR3 has 12 amino acids.

This chain links TRBV7-2 with TRBJ1-6; 8 bases map to TRBD1. The CDR3 loop spans 14 amino acids. Germline V gene lookup returns CDR1 SGHTA and CDR2 FQGNSA. V lost 4 bases to trimming and J lost 10 bases; unmatched junction nucleotides: 6. CDR3 DNA: TGTGCCAGCAGCTACGGACAGGGAGAATCACCCCTCCACTTT. Translated, it gives CASSYGQGESPLHF.

The chain is built from TRBV9 and TRBJ1-1; 9 nucleotides align to TRBD1. This CDR3 has 18 amino acids. Germline assignment: CDR1 SGDLS and CDR2 YYNGEE. V shed 4 bases and J 1 base; nucleotides not matched to a gene: 14. The chain's CDR3 is CASSPGPGMTGGNTEAFF. The CDR3 nucleotides are TGTGCCAGCAGCCCGGGCCCCGGAATGACAGGGGGGAACACTGAAGCTTTCTTT. The whole variable domain, remainder taken from reference TRBV9 and TRBJ1-1, is DSGVTQTPKHLITATGQRVTLRCSPRSGDLSVYWYQQSLDQGLQFLIQYYNGEERAKGNILERFSAQQFPDLHSELNLSSLELGDSALYFCASSPGPGMTGGNTEAFFGQGTRLTVV.

The chain recombines TRBV27 with TRBJ2-1; no reliable D call. The germline CDR1 and CDR2 sequences are MNHEY and SMNVEV (reference sequence). The CDR3 has 13 residues. With 5 bases removed from V and 5 bases from J, the gap between germline ends came to 10 bases. Here the CDR3 reads CASSTGRNNEQFF. CDR3 nucleotide sequence: TGTGCCAGCAGTACCGGACGTAACAATGAGCAGTTCTTC.

This chain connects TRBV27 to TRBJ2-1, with TRBD2 matching 8 bases. CDR3 size: 12 residues. The germline V gene has CDR1 MNHEY and CDR2 SMNVEV (reference sequence). CDR3 coding DNA: TGTGCGGCGGGAGGACCCTACAATGAGCAGTTCTTC. It translates to CAAGGPYNEQFF.

The V gene is TRBV12-2, the J gene TRBJ2-2. TRBV12-2 constitutes a pseudogene. The CDR3 sequence is 12 residues long. The CDR3 DNA sequence: TGTGCAAGTCGCCACCACCCCGGGGAGCTGTTTTTT. Its protein product is CASRHHPGELFF.

This sequence joins TRBV10-3 and TRBJ2-1; 7 bases are a match to TRBD1. J was trimmed by 14 bases and V by 7 bases; bases with no gene match: 14. Germline lookup yields CDR1 ENHRY and CDR2 SYGVKD. This CDR3 comprises 13 residues. CDR3 DNA: TGTGCCATCACCCACAATACAGACAGGGCAAAGTTCTTC. Its translation: CAITHNTDRAKFF.

The chain employs TRBV2 and TRBJ2-7; D is ambiguous. The germline CDR1 and CDR2 sequences are SNHLY and FYNNEI. CDR3 size: 10 residues. V gave up 4 bases and J gave up 4 bases, with 2 bases separating them. The chain's CDR3 is CASSVYEQYF. In DNA form, the CDR3 reads TGTGCCAGCAGTGTTTACGAGCAGTACTTC.

The chain recombines TRBV5-8 with TRBJ1-4; 7 positions agree with TRBD1. The CDR3 spans 12 residues. Trimming cost V 4 bases and J 12 bases; bases outside gene matches: 6. Germline V gene sequence: CDR1 SGHTS, CDR2 YDEGEE. The CDR3 spells CASSPGTDELFF. The CDR3 region has the DNA TGTGCCAGCAGCCCGGGGACAGATGAACTGTTTTTT.